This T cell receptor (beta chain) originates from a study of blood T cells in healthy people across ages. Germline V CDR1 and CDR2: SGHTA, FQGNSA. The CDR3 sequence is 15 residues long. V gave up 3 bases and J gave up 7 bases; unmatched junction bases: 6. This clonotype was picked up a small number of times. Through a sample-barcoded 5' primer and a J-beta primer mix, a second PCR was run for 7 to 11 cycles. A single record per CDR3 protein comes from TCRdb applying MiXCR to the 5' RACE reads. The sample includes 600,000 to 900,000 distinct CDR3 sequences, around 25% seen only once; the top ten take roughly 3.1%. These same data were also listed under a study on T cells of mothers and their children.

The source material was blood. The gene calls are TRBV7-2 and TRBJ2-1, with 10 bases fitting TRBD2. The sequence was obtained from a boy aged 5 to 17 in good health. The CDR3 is CASSFSGGAGNEQFF. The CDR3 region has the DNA TGTGCCAGCAGCTTCAGCGGGGGGGCAGGGAATGAGCAGTTCTTC. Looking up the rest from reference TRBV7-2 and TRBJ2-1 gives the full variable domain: GAGVSQSPSNKVTEKGKDVELRCDPISGHTALYWYRQSLGQGLEFLIYFQGNSAPDKSGLPSDRFSAERTGGSVSTLTIQRTQQEDSAVYLCASSFSGGAGNEQFFGPGTRLTVL.